A single sample gave rise to the 28 T cell receptor beta chains below, sequenced in a study of a mutant IDH1 vaccine in newly diagnosed glioma. Generated by immunoSEQ multiplex PCR, the TCRdb table keeps only in-frame clones and is missing some. The table has around 50,000 clones, roughly 88% seen once. Time point noted: baseline, week 1 (first vaccination visit). Treatment here: pre-vaccination baseline after standard-of-care therapy. The sample was PBMCs, taken from a glioma patient treated with radiotherapy, temozolomide or both. The receptors stem from a man aged 40-55 years with glioma.

The chain joins TRBV11-1 to TRBJ2-7; 10 nucleotides agree with TRBD1. CDR1 and CDR2 (germline): SGHAT, FQDESV (reference sequence). This CDR3 contains 15 residues. V was clipped by 5 bases and J by 2 bases; unmatched bases: 6. The CDR3 loop is CASSAGQGRTYEQYF. The CDR3 coding sequence is TGTGCCAGCAGCGCGGGACAGGGGAGAACCTACGAGCAGTACTTC. Variable domain in full (rest from reference TRBV11-1 and TRBJ2-7): EAEVAQSPRYKITEKSQAVAFWCDPISGHATLYWYRQILGQGPELLVQFQDESVVDDSQLPKDRFSAERLKGVDSTLKIQPAELGDSAMYLCASSAGQGRTYEQYFGPGTRLTVT.

The V and J genes are TRBV19 and TRBJ1-5, with 8 positions matching TRBD1. The CDR3 totals 15 residues. The J segment lost 4 bases and the V segment lost 10 bases, leaving 12 bases of the junction unmatched. The V gene's germline CDR1 is LNHDA and CDR2 SQIVND (reference sequence). The DNA of the CDR3 is TGTGCCACCCGGGACAGGTCTACCATTAATCAGCCCCAGCATTTT. Protein sequence: CATRDRSTINQPQHF.

The genes are TRBV5-6 and TRBJ2-7; TRBD2 aligns across 8 bases. Per the germline V gene, CDR1 is SGHDT and CDR2 is YYEEEE. CDR3 length: 15 residues. V lost 5 bases and J lost 3; bases outside the gene matches: 10. The CDR3 DNA reads TGTGCCAGCAGGCGGGACGCTAGCGGGTTCTACGAGCAGTACTTC. It translates to CASRRDASGFYEQYF. The full variable domain, rest sourced from reference TRBV5-6 and TRBJ2-7, is DAGVTQSPTHLIKTRGQQVTLRCSPKSGHDTVSWYQQALGQGPQFIFQYYEEEERQRGNFPDRFSGHQFPNYSSELNVNALLLGDSALYLCASRRDASGFYEQYFGPGTRLTVT.

This chain connects TRBV27 to TRBJ1-5, with D possibly TRBD1 on 5 matching bases. With 3 bases removed from V and 10 bases from J, the gap between germline ends came to 13 bases. From germline, CDR1 is MNHEY and CDR2 SMNVEV (reference sequence). The CDR3 loop spans 13 amino acids. In DNA, the CDR3 is TGTGCCAGCAGTTTTCAGGGACCGGCACCCCAGCATTTT. The encoded protein is CASSFQGPAPQHF.

This chain uses TRBV27 with TRBJ1-5, with no clear D. Germline V gives CDR1 MNHEY, CDR2 SMNVEV (reference sequence). V was clipped by 5 bases and J by 1 base, with 15 bases between them. The CDR3 loop spans 16 amino acids. CDR3 in amino acids: CASSTFKLGSNQPQHF. The CDR3 DNA is TGTGCCAGCAGTACATTCAAGTTAGGGAGCAATCAGCCCCAGCATTTT.

This chain uses TRBV18 with TRBJ2-5; 7 nucleotides match TRBD1. J gave up 2 bases and V 4 bases, and 7 bases lay outside the gene matches. CDR3 length equals 15 residues. Germline CDR1 and CDR2: KGHSH and LQKENI. The CDR3 DNA sequence: TGTGCCAGCTCACGCCAACAGGGGTCACAAGAGACCCAGTACTTC. This translates into CASSRQQGSQETQYF.

This clone has just a few counts. The genes are TRBV18 and TRBJ2-2; D not resolved. Germline V gives CDR1 KGHSH, CDR2 LQKENI. The CDR3 sequence is 15 residues long. Trimming cost V 2 bases and J 4 bases, with 11 bases left between them. CDR3 residues: CASSPRLGGTGELFF. The DNA for the CDR3 is TGTGCCAGCTCACCAAGACTGGGTGGCACCGGGGAGCTGTTTTTT.

The V gene is TRBV9, the J gene TRBJ2-1, with TRBD2 identical over 9 bases. V dropped 3 bases and J dropped 9; count of bases not matched to a gene: 13. Germline-derived CDR1 and CDR2 are SGDLS and YYNGEE. CDR3 size: 16 residues. CDR3 in amino acids: CASSGHLSGRRAEQFF. The CDR3 bases are TGTGCCAGCAGCGGGCACTTAAGCGGGAGGAGGGCTGAGCAGTTCTTC.

This clone was seen just once. The rearrangement uses TRBV5-4 and TRBJ1-5; a weak D match, TRBD1 (6 bases). CDR3 length: 13 residues. From germline, CDR1 is SGHNT and CDR2 YYREEE (reference sequence). The ends were cut back, 2 bases at V and 4 bases at J, with 7 bases in the middle. CDR3 nucleotides: TGTGCCAGCAGCTTCCAGGGGAATCAGCCCCAGCATTTT. Translated, it gives CASSFQGNQPQHF.

This rearrangement joins TRBV6-5 to TRBJ1-3; D is ambiguous. Germline CDR1 and CDR2: MNHEY and SVGAGI. Trimming took 2 bases from V and 0 from J, leaving 5 bases between them. The CDR3 extends over 14 amino acids. CDR3 coding DNA: TGTGCCAGCAGTTACGGGAACTCTGGAAACACCATATATTTT. Its protein product is CASSYGNSGNTIYF.

The CDR3 DNA sequence: TGTGCCAGCAGCTCCGCGGGACAGGGCTACTACGAGCAGTACTTC. Translation gives CASSSAGQGYYEQYF. This sequence joins TRBV5-4 and TRBJ2-7, with 9 bases identical to TRBD1. Per the germline V gene, CDR1 is SGHNT and CDR2 is YYREEE (reference sequence). Losses at the gene ends were 3 bases for V and 3 bases for J; bases not matched to a gene: 7. This CDR3 spans 15 amino acids.

The chain links TRBV12-2 to TRBJ1-3. TRBV12-2 is an annotated pseudogene. This CDR3 is 17 amino acids long. The CDR3 sequence: CASRLARDCFSGNTIYF. Here the CDR3 DNA reads TGTGCAAGTCGCTTAGCGCGGGACTGTTTCTCTGGAAACACCATATATTTT.

The CDR3 here is CSVGYSDQPQHF. CDR3 DNA sequence: TGCAGCGTTGGATACAGCGATCAGCCCCAGCATTTT. The rearrangement joins TRBV29-1 to TRBJ1-5, with D uncertain. The length of the CDR3 is 12 residues. Germline V CDR1 and CDR2: SQVTM, ANQGSEA. V was clipped by 4 bases and J by 5 bases, with 9 bases between them.

The genes are TRBV27 and TRBJ1-4; TRBD1 is a possible D gene (6 bases). This CDR3 spans 12 amino acids. The germline V and J ends were trimmed by 6 bases and 8 bases, with 10 bases remaining between them. The germline V gene encodes CDR1 MNHEY and CDR2 SMNVEV (reference sequence). CDR3 DNA: TGTGCCAGCAGGGGGGCAGGGGAAAAACTGTTTTTT. It translates to CASRGAGEKLFF.

The rearrangement links TRBV18 to TRBJ2-3; D uncertain. This CDR3 is built from 13 residues. Germline CDR1 KGHSH, CDR2 LQKENI. Between the trimmed V and J ends, which lost 6 bases and 0 bases, there was a span of 7 bases. The chain's CDR3 is CASSQHSTDTQYF. The CDR3 DNA reads TGTGCCAGCTCTCAGCATAGCACAGATACGCAGTATTTT. The full variable domain, in which reference TRBV18 and TRBJ2-3 provide the parts outside the CDR3, is NAGVMQNPRHLVRRRGQEARLRCSPMKGHSHVYWYRQLPEEGLKFMVYLQKENIIDESGMPKERFSAEFPKEGPSILRIQQVVRGDSAAYFCASSQHSTDTQYFGPGTRLTVL.

CDR3 residues: CASSPGTSGRRKQFF. In nucleotides, the CDR3 is TGTGCCAGCAGTCCCGGGACTAGCGGGAGACGGAAGCAGTTCTTC. The chain links TRBV6-5 to TRBJ2-1, with 14 bases identical to TRBD2. This CDR3 spans 15 amino acids. J lost 11 bases, V lost 5 bases, and 8 bases had no gene match. Germline CDR1 is MNHEY and CDR2 is SVGAGI.

J is TRBJ2-2 and V is TRBV7-2; D remains unclear. Germline values: CDR1 SGHTA, CDR2 FQGNSA. The CDR3 has 15 residues. Trimming removed 4 bases at V and 4 bases at J, with 13 bases between. CDR3: CASSWRWGSTGELFF. The CDR3 coding sequence is TGTGCCAGCAGCTGGCGGTGGGGTAGCACCGGGGAGCTGTTTTTT.

The rearrangement links TRBV6-6 to TRBJ1-1, with D hard to call. The CDR3 is 13 amino acids. Germline V gene sequence: CDR1 MNHNY, CDR2 SVGAGI (reference sequence). V lost 7 bases and J 5 bases, leaving 14 bases between the germline ends. CDR3 in DNA: TGTGCCAGCAAAGAGGGTAGGAAGACTGAAGCTTTCTTT. Its protein is CASKEGRKTEAFF.

The chain couples TRBV5-1 to TRBJ2-1, with TRBD2 matching 9 bases. The CDR3 length is 15 residues. After removal of 3 bases from V and 7 bases from J, the junction contained 8 bases not matched to a gene. The germline V gene encodes CDR1 SGHRS and CDR2 YFSETQ. The CDR3 here is CASSYSGSTVNEQFF. CDR3 DNA sequence: TGCGCCAGCAGCTATAGCGGGAGTACGGTTAATGAGCAGTTCTTC.

This chain connects TRBV7-2 to TRBJ2-5, with 8 bases identical to TRBD1. Unmatched junction bases numbered 7, after V lost 5 bases and J lost 5 bases. The CDR3 is 14 amino acids. CDR1 and CDR2 from the germline V gene are SGHTA and FQGNSA. CDR3 nucleotide sequence: TGTGCCAGCAGCGTATGGACAGGGTGGGAGACCCAGTACTTC. This sequence encodes CASSVWTGWETQYF.

CDR3 DNA sequence: TGCAGCGTTGGGTCGAGCGCCACTTATTCTTTGCAGTTCTTC. Translation gives CSVGSSATYSLQFF. This sequence joins TRBV29-1 and TRBJ2-1; no firm D call. V shed 4 bases and J shed 12 bases, with 22 bases lying between them. The CDR3 covers 14 residues. The V gene's germline CDR1 is SQVTM and CDR2 ANQGSEA.

V is TRBV5-1 and J is TRBJ1-4, with D perhaps matching TRBD1 (6 bases). The CDR3 length is 15 residues. The ends were cut back, 7 bases at V and 2 bases at J, with 15 bases in the middle. The V gene's germline CDR1 is SGHRS and CDR2 YFSETQ. CDR3 sequence (DNA): TGCGCCAGCGGTCAACAGGGTGGTACTAATGAAAAACTGTTTTTT. Translation gives CASGQQGGTNEKLFF.

The CDR3 bases are TGTGCCAGCAGTAGGCTGAGGACTGAAGCTTTCTTT. Its translation is CASSRLRTEAFF. The chain recombines TRBV6-1 with TRBJ1-1; D call uncertain. Trimming pared 5 bases from V and 5 bases from J, leaving 9 bases between. The CDR3 runs 12 residues. Germline CDR1 is MNHNS and CDR2 is SASEGT.

The chain links TRBV18 to TRBJ1-4; D unresolved. CDR1 KGHSH and CDR2 LQKENI come from the germline V gene. The CDR3 covers 15 residues. V lost 6 bases and J 0 bases, leaving 11 bases between the germline ends. CDR3 in DNA: TGTGCCAGCTCGCCGCGGGAAGCAACTAATGAAAAACTGTTTTTT. This sequence encodes CASSPREATNEKLFF.

This chain joins TRBV14 and TRBJ2-7, with 11 nucleotides matching TRBD2. Losses at the gene ends were 5 bases for V and 3 bases for J; bases not matched to a gene: 9. This CDR3 comprises 16 residues. CDR1 and CDR2 (germline): SGHDN, FVKESK. The CDR3 nucleotides are TGTGCCAGCAGCGACGCACTAGCGGGAGCCGACTACGAGCAGTACTTC. As protein: CASSDALAGADYEQYF.

This sequence joins TRBV25-1 and TRBJ1-4; 7 bases are shared with TRBD1. In germline, CDR1 is MGHDK, CDR2 SYGVNS. V trimming: 5 bases; J trimming: 6 bases; junction bases outside the gene matches: 15. This CDR3 has 17 residues. CDR3 nucleotide sequence: TGTGCCAGCAGTCCTCACCCGACAGGGAGAGGCGATGAAAAACTGTTTTTT. It encodes CASSPHPTGRGDEKLFF.

The rearrangement uses TRBV5-1 and TRBJ2-5; D unclear. The CDR3 consists of 13 residues. The germline V gene has CDR1 SGHRS and CDR2 YFSETQ. Trimming pared 1 base from V and 2 bases from J, leaving 6 bases between. The CDR3 region is CASSLFLQETQYF. In nucleotides, the CDR3 is TGCGCCAGCAGCTTGTTCCTGCAAGAGACCCAGTACTTC.

The rearrangement links TRBV5-1 to TRBJ2-2, with unresolved D. V lost 0 bases and J lost 6, with 6 bases in between. Germline V gives CDR1 SGHRS, CDR2 YFSETQ. CDR3 size: 13 residues. CDR3 in DNA: TGCGCCAGCAGCTTGGGAGATCCCGGGGAGCTGTTTTTT. Its protein product is CASSLGDPGELFF.